This paragraph reports one T cell receptor (beta chain). The antigen is unknown. PCR primers comprised 60 Vbeta and 13 Jbeta primers. Original processing methods: Around 83 million unique TCR beta chains, roughly 11 million shared, were counted in a later analysis. TCRdb keeps only in-frame clones here, not all; method: immunoSEQ multiplex PCR. V and J calls plus clone size are reproduced from that table; the DNA served to infer D and trimming. The sample records 65,000 to 90,000 clones, around 72% being singletons. This specimen belongs to a study of cytomegalovirus exposure and HLA in healthy donors. Across the study: Prior work identified 95 million to 120 million unique TCR beta sequences in 150 million to 200 million T cells.

Regarding the study as a whole: Cytomegalovirus status was reportedly diagnosed by the classifier with high sensitivity and specificity. HLA alleles were associated with 15,000 to 20,000 TCR beta sequences in a later analysis at 0.05 false discovery rate.

Per germline, CDR1 SGHTA and CDR2 FQGTGA. The V end lost 2 bases, the J end lost 7 bases, and 8 bases lay between the germline ends. This CDR3 comprises 13 residues. The clonotype comes from a woman in her thirties or forties in good health and CMV-seropositive. Sequencing input: PBMCs. The V call is TRBV7-3, the J call TRBJ2-2, with no clear D. The CDR3 sequence: CASSLQPGGELFF. The CDR3 DNA is TGTGCCAGCAGCTTACAACCCGGCGGGGAGCTGTTTTTT.